This is a list of T cell receptor beta chains from one sample in a study of T-cell reconstitution after alpha-beta-depleted transplantation in children. MiXCR, applied by TCRdb to the PCR reads, yields one record per CDR3 protein. The repertoire includes about 200,000 distinct CDR3 sequences, approximately 8.4% of them detected once, and roughly 36% sits in the top ten. Source: PBMCs, mostly from graft donor cells, taken 360 days after TCRalphabeta/CD19-depleted stem cell transplant. These receptors came from a male patient between 2 and 15 years old who had a stem cell transplant for acute myeloid leukemia, so the T cells may come from the graft donor. CDR3s include the opening cysteine and the closing phenylalanine or tryptophan. The D gene is left open where the match is weak. Rows may omit the clone size; those that give it use once, few, many or a size class.

TRBV4-1	many	TRBJ2-3	-	TGCGCCAGCAGCCAAGATCAGGCCTTTTACACAGATACGCAGTATTTT	CASSQDQAFYTDTQYF
TRBV20-1	many	TRBJ2-1	TRBD2	TGCAGTGCTACCGCGCGGGAGGGCCGGGGCTCCTACAATGAGCAGTTCTTC	CSATAREGRGSYNEQFF
TRBV10-3	many	TRBJ2-3	-	TGTGCCATCGGCCATGAGAAGGATACGCAGTATTTT	CAIGHEKDTQYF
TRBV14	many	TRBJ2-3	TRBD2	TGTGCCAGCAGCCAAAGGTGGCGGGAGGCAGATACGCAGTATTTT	CASSQRWREADTQYF
TRBV20-1	-	TRBJ2-1	-	TGCAGTGCTAGAGCGATACAGAGGGGGGGTTGGGAGCAGTTCTTC	CSARAIQRGGWEQFF
TRBV2	few	TRBJ2-2	-	TGTGCCAGCAGTCCCCAGGGGAATAGGAACACCGGGGAGCTGTTTTTT	CASSPQGNRNTGELFF
TRBV28	-	TRBJ2-7	TRBD2	TGTGCCAGCAGTTTAGTGGGCGGGAGGCTCAACTACGAGCAGTACTTC	CASSLVGGRLNYEQYF
TRBV5-6	few	TRBJ1-5	-	TGTGCCAGCAGCCGCGGGGTCGGGATGAGCAATCAGCCCCAGCATTTT	CASSRGVGMSNQPQHF
TRBV20-1	few	TRBJ2-5	-	TGCAGTGCCAAGGGGGGAAAGGAGACCCAGTACTTC	CSAKGGKETQYF
TRBV3-1	many	TRBJ2-3	-	TGTGCCAGCAGCCAGCGGTTTAGAGTTACAGATACGCAGTATTTT	CASSQRFRVTDTQYF
TRBV7-9	-	TRBJ2-3	-	TGTGCCAGCAGCTCGGGGCGTAACACAGATACGCAGTATTTT	CASSSGRNTDTQYF
TRBV5-1	-	TRBJ2-3	-	TGCGCCAGCAGCCCCCTGGCAATCACAGATACGCAGTATTTT	CASSPLAITDTQYF
TRBV20-1	few	TRBJ2-6	-	TGCAGTGTCAGGTCCCGAGTGGCCGGGGCCAACGTCCTGACTTTC	CSVRSRVAGANVLTF
TRBV6-2/TRBV6-3	many	TRBJ1-2	-	TGTGCCAGCAGCCCCAGGGGCTATGGCTACACCTTC	CASSPRGYGYTF
TRBV11-2	-	TRBJ2-2	-	TGTGCCAGCAGCTTAGTAGGCGCTCTCCTTAGGACCGGGGAGCTGTTTTTT	CASSLVGALLRTGELFF
TRBV5-5	few	TRBJ2-5	-	TGTGCCAGCAGCTTGGTGGGCGGCCCACGAGGGACCCAGTACTTC	CASSLVGGPRGTQYF
TRBV5-1	many	TRBJ2-1	-	TGCGCCAGCAAAGCGAGGTTTAGAAGAGGTGAGCAGTTCTTC	CASKARFRRGEQFF
TRBV5-1	few	TRBJ1-5	TRBD1	TGCGCCAGCAGCTTAGGGACAGGGGAGGGTCAGCCCCAGCATTTT	CASSLGTGEGQPQHF
TRBV29-1	many	TRBJ2-4	-	TGCAGCGTTGAGGGTACGGCCAAAAACATTCAGTACTTC	CSVEGTAKNIQYF
TRBV5-1	-	TRBJ2-5	TRBD1	TGCGCCAGCAGCTTGAGGACAGGGAAACAAGAGACCCAGTACTTC	CASSLRTGKQETQYF
TRBV5-1	many	TRBJ2-3	-	TGCGCCAGCAGCCCCGGGACTTCGTATTACACAGATACGCAGTATTTT	CASSPGTSYYTDTQYF
TRBV7-2	many	TRBJ2-1	-	TGTGCCAGCAGCTTACGTCTCGGGATAGGCTCCTACAATGAGCAGTTCTTC	CASSLRLGIGSYNEQFF
TRBV12-5	many	TRBJ1-1	-	TGTGCTAGTGGACCCGGACAGCTGAACACTGAAGCTTTCTTT	CASGPGQLNTEAFF
TRBV27	few	TRBJ2-7	-	TGTGCCAGCAGTCCGATCTTGGACAGAGACGAGCAGTACTTC	CASSPILDRDEQYF
TRBV18	few	TRBJ1-2	-	TGTGCCAGCTCACCGGATGCGGGACGAGACTATGGCTACACCTTC	CASSPDAGRDYGYTF
TRBV12-3/TRBV12-4	many	TRBJ2-5	-	TGTGCCAGCAGTTTACAGGGGGGGACCCAGTACTTC	CASSLQGGTQYF
TRBV20-1	-	TRBJ2-5	TRBD1	TGCAGTGCCCGACCGGGACAGGGACAAGAGACCCAGTACTTC	CSARPGQGQETQYF
TRBV7-8	-	TRBJ2-5	-	TGTGCCAGCAGCCCCGGGAGTAGGCAGACCCAGTACTTC	CASSPGSRQTQYF
TRBV5-1	few	TRBJ2-1	-	TGCGCCAGCAGCTTGGGGAGGGCCTACAATGAGCAGTTCTTC	CASSLGRAYNEQFF
TRBV29-1	-	TRBJ1-2	TRBD1	TGCAGCGTTGTCAGGGGGCCGAAAAGCTACACCTTC	CSVVRGPKSYTF
TRBV10-2	-	TRBJ2-2	-	TGCGCCAGCAGTGAGTCGTATATAGCGGAAACACCCACCGGGGAGCTGTTTTTT	CASSESYIAETPTGELFF
TRBV20-1	few	TRBJ2-3	TRBD1	TGCAGTGCCACCGACAGGGGCATCACAGATACGCAGTATTTT	CSATDRGITDTQYF
TRBV20-1	-	TRBJ2-7	-	TGCAGTGCTAGAGATGGGAGGACCACATTCTCCTACGAGCAGTACTTC	CSARDGRTTFSYEQYF
TRBV5-6	few	TRBJ2-2	TRBD2	TGTGCCAGCAGCCGCGAGGCGGGGGTGAACACCGGGGAGCTGTTTTTT	CASSREAGVNTGELFF
TRBV7-8	few	TRBJ1-1	-	TGTGCCAGCAGCTTAGAGACAGGTGCGGCTTTCTTT	CASSLETGAAFF
TRBV5-1	many	TRBJ2-4	TRBD1	TGCGCCAGCAGGGACCCCGCAGGGGGCGCAAACATTCAGTACTTC	CASRDPAGGANIQYF
TRBV7-8	-	TRBJ1-3	TRBD1	TGTGCCAGCAGCTTAGCGTCGGAGGGGGCGCGAGCTGGAAACACCATATATTTT	CASSLASEGARAGNTIYF
TRBV20-1	-	TRBJ2-1	-	TGCAGCCTTAACACCGGGGTTCGGGGGGCGAACCTTTACAATGAGCAGTTCTTC	CSLNTGVRGANLYNEQFF
TRBV6-5	-	TRBJ2-2	-	TGTGCCAGCAGTTACAGGAGGACGGCCGACACCGGGGAGCTGTTTTTT	CASSYRRTADTGELFF
TRBV7-2	many	TRBJ2-1	-	TGTGCCAGCACCCTAGTCTGGGCCTACAATGAGCAGTTCTTC	CASTLVWAYNEQFF